The clone carrying this T cell receptor (beta chain) came up many times. What it recognizes is unknown. These data belong to a study of T cells in Graves' hyperthyroidism and ophthalmopathy. Regarding the study as a whole: Most thyroid clonotypes expanded above 0.001 were also detected in blood.

TCR beta CDR3 regions were amplified from RNA transcripts. During a first-round RT-PCR of the TCR CDR3, the HTBI primer set was used. TCRdb recomputed calls from the multiplex PCR reads with MiXCR, one row per CDR3 protein. The sample lists under 550,000 distinct CDR3 sequences; about 20% were seen once. This CDR3 is 13 amino acids long. The V segment lost 7 bases and the J segment 5 bases; nucleotides outside the gene matches: 7. Germline lookup yields CDR1 MDHEN and CDR2 SYDVKM. Exclusion criteria comprised uncontrolled infection, other autoimmune disease, pregnancy or lactation. The specimen was blood. This rearrangement joins TRBV28 to TRBJ1-1, with TRBD1 matching over 7 bases. The clonotype comes from a man aged 35-49 years with Graves' ophthalmopathy. CDR3 residues: CASIGGGATEAFF. CDR3 bases: TGTGCCAGCATAGGAGGGGGCGCGACTGAAGCTTTCTTT.